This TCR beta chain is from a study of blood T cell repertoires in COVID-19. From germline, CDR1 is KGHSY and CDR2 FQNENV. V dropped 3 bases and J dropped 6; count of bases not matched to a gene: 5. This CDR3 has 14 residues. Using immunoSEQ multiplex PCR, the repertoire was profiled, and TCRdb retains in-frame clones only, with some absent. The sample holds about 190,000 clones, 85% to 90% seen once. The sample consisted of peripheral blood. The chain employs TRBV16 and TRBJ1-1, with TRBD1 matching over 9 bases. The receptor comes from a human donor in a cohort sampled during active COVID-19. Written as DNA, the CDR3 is TGTGCCAGCAGCCACGGGACAGGGACGGCTGAAGCTTTCTTT. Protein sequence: CASSHGTGTAEAFF.